This entry concerns a single T cell receptor beta chain. The antigen remains undetermined. These data belong to a study of shared clonotypes between healthy human individuals. CD45RO-negative, CCR7-positively selected cells formed the naive CD8 fraction, excluding terminally differentiated effector memory CD45RA+ cells. The V gene end was trimmed by 4 bases and the J gene end by 2 bases; junction bases not matched to a gene: 8. This CDR3 is built from 15 residues. Looked up from germline, CDR1 is ENHRY and CDR2 is SYGVKD. Method: immunoSEQ multiplex PCR; TCRdb's copy keeps in-frame clones and lacks some. Seen here are approximately 2,200,000 clones, about 92% observed once, and the top ten hold 1.7%. Study outcomes and limitations: Inspection by rarefaction showed sorted-subset sequencing to be incomplete despite large depth. Several donors shared about 5% of their naive CD4 clonotypes.

The TCR sequence derives from a man aged 18-30 years in good health. Some clones in this sample may be carry-over from other donors' samples. The chain recombines TRBV10-3 with TRBJ2-7; TRBD2 matches at 7 bases. The sequenced sample was naive CD8+ T cells from PBMCs. This CDR3 is CAISGSGDGPYEQYF. In DNA form, the CDR3 reads TGTGCCATCAGTGGAAGCGGGGACGGTCCCTACGAGCAGTACTTC.